This TCR beta chain was sequenced in a study of T cells in tuberculosis. Clones were read by immunoSEQ multiplex PCR, and TCRdb kept only the in-frame ones, dropping some. Of about 25,000 clones detected, roughly nine tenths appear once; the ten largest clones hold 17%. The junction had 12 bases not matched to a gene; V was cut back by 7 bases and J by 6 bases. Per germline, CDR1 SQVTM and CDR2 ANQGSEA. The CDR3 loop spans 14 amino acids. Material for sequencing was PBMCs. The chain has TRBV29-1 and TRBJ2-3, with 8 bases aligning to TRBD2. The clonotype comes from a donor aged 10-29 years with latent tuberculosis or without tuberculosis infection. Some clones in this sample may be carry-over from other donors' samples. This CDR3 is CSAPGGPSSDTQYF. In DNA, the CDR3 is TGCAGCGCCCCGGGAGGGCCGTCGTCGGATACGCAGTATTTT.